These 22 T cell receptor beta chains were sequenced from one sample in a study of blood T cell repertoires in COVID-19 (dated by TCRdb to between 2020 and 2021). To prepare the library, the immunoSEQ multiplex PCR assay was applied. TCRdb's version of the immuneACCESS table is confined to in-frame rearrangements and falls short of the full clone set. An unresolved V gene accounts for under half of the shortfall where checked; the remainder is of unknown origin. The sample data list about 440,000 clones, and approximately 88% of these were observed just once. The biggest ten clones account for 10% to 15% of the sample. Sequenced input: peripheral blood. These receptors all stem from a woman aged 50 to 60 with COVID-19, enrolled during active disease.

The chain has TRBV29-1 and TRBJ1-2, with D perhaps TRBD1 (6 bases). In germline, CDR1 is SQVTM, CDR2 ANQGSEA. The length of the CDR3 is 13 residues. V was cut by 2 bases and J by 6 bases, with 13 bases left in between. In DNA, the CDR3 is TGCAGCGTTGAATACCTACAGGGAGATGGCTACACCTTC. Translation gives CSVEYLQGDGYTF. Supplemented by reference TRBV29-1 and TRBJ1-2, the full variable domain reads SAVISQKPSRDICQRGTSLTIQCQVDSQVTMMFWYRQQPGQSLTLIATANQGSEATYESGFVIDKFPISRPNLTFSTLTVSNMSPEDSSIYLCSVEYLQGDGYTFGSGTRLTVV.

This chain links TRBV6-4 with TRBJ2-1, with 7 nucleotides matching TRBD1. The CDR3 runs 14 residues. Germline-derived CDR1 and CDR2 are MRHNA and SNTAGT. J lost 4 bases, V lost 4 bases, and 4 bases had no gene match. CDR3 coding DNA: TGTGCCAGCAGTGTGGGACAGAATTACAATGAGCAGTTCTTC. Its translation is CASSVGQNYNEQFF.

V gene TRBV11-3 combines with J gene TRBJ2-1; a possible D gene is TRBD1 (7 bases). CDR1 is SGHNT, CDR2 YENEEA, per germline. Trimming removed 5 bases from V and 7 bases from J, with 15 bases in between. There are 14 residues in the CDR3. CDR3 DNA: TGTGCCAGCAGCCCCCAGGGGGGTGTGAATGAGCAGTTCTTC. Its protein is CASSPQGGVNEQFF.

V usage is TRBV2 and J usage is TRBJ1-1; D perhaps matches TRBD1 (6 bases). The CDR3 loop spans 16 amino acids. CDR1 is SNHLY and CDR2 is FYNNEI in the germline V gene. Trimming pared 2 bases from V and 3 bases from J, leaving 16 bases between. The CDR3 reads CASSENLGGLDTEAFF. The DNA of the CDR3 is TGTGCCAGCAGTGAAAATTTGGGGGGGCTCGACACTGAAGCTTTCTTT.

The chain couples TRBV5-1 to TRBJ1-1; the match to TRBD1 covers 7 bases. V lost 1 base and J lost 5; bases outside the gene matches: 5. CDR3 size: 14 residues. CDR1 and CDR2 (germline): SGHRS, YFSETQ. CDR3 sequence: CASSLTDRATEAFF. Here the CDR3 DNA reads TGCGCCAGCAGCTTGACAGACAGGGCGACTGAAGCTTTCTTT.

The CDR3 nucleotides are TGCGCCAGCAGCCAAGGGGCAGGGCCCTACACGGGCGAGCAGTACTTC. It yields the protein CASSQGAGPYTGEQYF. This chain connects TRBV4-1 to TRBJ2-7; maybe TRBD1 (5 bases). The CDR3 is 16 residues long. Trimming removed 1 base from V and 6 bases from J, with 19 bases in between. The V gene's germline CDR1 is MGHRA and CDR2 YSYEKL.

The chain uses TRBV24-1 and TRBJ1-2; D remains ambiguous. V lost 1 base to trimming and J lost 5 bases, with 13 bases between them. CDR1 is KGHDR, CDR2 SFDVKD, per germline. The length of the CDR3 is 15 residues. The CDR3 region has the DNA TGTGCCACCAGTGATTTAGCCCAGGCAGCATATGGCTACACCTTC. Its translation: CATSDLAQAAYGYTF.

V and J are TRBV25-1 and TRBJ2-3; TRBD2 matches at 8 bases. CDR3 length: 15 residues. Germline CDR1 MGHDK, CDR2 SYGVNS. V lost 0 bases to trimming and J lost 6 bases; unmatched junction nucleotides: 5. This CDR3 reads CASSEYRGGRDTQYF. In nucleotides, the CDR3 is TGTGCCAGCAGTGAATATCGGGGGGGGCGCGATACGCAGTATTTT.

V gene TRBV30 combines with J gene TRBJ2-5, with 7 positions matching TRBD1. Germline CDR1 and CDR2: GTSNPN and SVGIG (reference sequence). The CDR3 is 15 residues long. Losses at the gene ends were 3 bases for V and 1 base for J; bases not matched to a gene: 8. The CDR3 DNA reads TGTGCCTGGAGGGTCGGACAGGTGGTCCAAGAGACCCAGTACTTC. Translating gives CAWRVGQVVQETQYF.

The chain joins TRBV28 to TRBJ1-4; weak D call: TRBD1 (5 bases). The V end was cut by 5 bases, the J end by 4 bases, with 14 bases between. CDR3 length: 15 amino acids. In germline, CDR1 is MDHEN, CDR2 SYDVKM. The CDR3 loop reads CASSARGLINEKLFF. The CDR3 region has the DNA TGTGCCAGCAGTGCGAGGGGACTGATTAATGAAAAACTGTTTTTT.

This clone showed up just once. The chain carries TRBV7-9 and TRBJ1-1; 7 bases are a match to TRBD1. This CDR3 has 17 amino acids. Germline assignment: CDR1 SEHNR and CDR2 FQNEAQ (reference sequence). After removal of 4 bases from V and 2 bases from J, the junction contained 13 bases not matched to a gene. This chain's CDR3 is CASSSSSSGTENTEAFF. The CDR3 DNA is TGTGCCAGCAGCTCAAGCAGCTCCGGGACAGAAAACACTGAAGCTTTCTTT.

This chain links TRBV10-3 with TRBJ2-2, with TRBD1 identical over 8 bases. The CDR3 has 14 residues. Trimming cost V 6 bases and J 4 bases; bases outside gene matches: 4. The germline V gene has CDR1 ENHRY and CDR2 SYGVKD. CDR3 residues: CAISGTGTTGELFF. The DNA for the CDR3 is TGTGCCATCAGCGGGACAGGCACCACCGGGGAGCTGTTTTTT.

The chain combines TRBV18 with TRBJ1-2, with TRBD1 as a possible D gene (6 bases). The ends were cut back, 5 bases at V and 5 bases at J, with 18 bases in the middle. The CDR3 covers 15 residues. Germline lookup yields CDR1 KGHSH and CDR2 LQKENI. The CDR3 nucleotides read TGTGCCAGCTCATTAGAGTACAGGGTCGAGTATGGCTACACCTTC. Translated: CASSLEYRVEYGYTF.

The chain joins TRBV5-1 to TRBJ2-1; 8 nucleotides line up with TRBD1. V lost 1 base, J lost 7 bases, and 4 bases stayed unmatched. The CDR3 is 14 residues long. In germline, CDR1 is SGHRS, CDR2 YFSETQ. Here the CDR3 DNA reads TGCGCCAGCAGCTTGTTGCAGGGGGCAAATGAGCAGTTCTTC. Translated: CASSLLQGANEQFF.

The chain joins TRBV3-1 (or the pseudogene TRBV3-2) to TRBJ1-1, with D possibly being TRBD1 (5 bases). Germline values: CDR1 LGHDT, CDR2 YNNKEL (reference sequence). V was pared by 0 bases and J by 1 base, with 9 bases between. This CDR3 comprises 15 residues. The chain's CDR3 is CASSQELQGNTEAFF. The CDR3 DNA sequence: TGTGCCAGCAGCCAAGAGCTCCAGGGGAACACTGAAGCTTTCTTT.

V and J are TRBV5-6 and TRBJ1-2; TRBD1 aligns across 8 bases. Germline V gene lookup returns CDR1 SGHDT and CDR2 YYEEEE. The CDR3 extends over 16 amino acids. The V gene end was trimmed by 3 bases and the J gene end by 4 bases; junction bases not matched to a gene: 11. CDR3: CASSSTSGTGRYGYTF. CDR3 coding DNA: TGTGCCAGCAGCTCTACCTCCGGGACAGGACGCTATGGCTACACCTTC. The full variable domain, rest sourced from reference TRBV5-6 and TRBJ1-2, is DAGVTQSPTHLIKTRGQQVTLRCSPKSGHDTVSWYQQALGQGPQFIFQYYEEEERQRGNFPDRFSGHQFPNYSSELNVNALLLGDSALYLCASSSTSGTGRYGYTFGSGTRLTVV.

V and J are TRBV19 and TRBJ2-6, with 7 bases aligning to TRBD2. This CDR3 comprises 19 residues. V was clipped by 7 bases and J by 0 bases; unmatched bases: 15. The V gene's germline CDR1 is LNHDA and CDR2 SQIVND (reference sequence). The chain's CDR3 is CASTPGRLLLSSGANVLTF. Written as DNA, the CDR3 is TGTGCCAGTACCCCCGGGAGGCTGCTCCTATCCTCTGGGGCCAACGTCCTGACTTTC. The whole variable domain, filled in from reference TRBV19 and TRBJ2-6, reads DGGITQSPKYLFRKEGQNVTLSCEQNLNHDAMYWYRQDPGQGLRLIYYSQIVNDFQKGDIAEGYSVSREKKESFPLTVTSAQKNPTAFYLCASTPGRLLLSSGANVLTFGAGSRLTVL.

The DNA of the CDR3 is TGCGCCAGCAGCTTGGACGCAGGGTCACTGGGCGCTGAAGCTTTCTTT. Amino acid sequence: CASSLDAGSLGAEAFF. This chain uses TRBV5-1 with TRBJ1-1, with D tentatively TRBD1 (5 bases). This CDR3 contains 16 residues. V was cut by 0 bases and J by 6 bases, with 18 bases left in between. Germline values: CDR1 SGHRS, CDR2 YFSETQ.

This chain joins TRBV9 and TRBJ1-2; 8 nucleotides line up with TRBD1. Germline V lookup: CDR1 SGDLS, CDR2 YYNGEE. The CDR3 extends over 15 amino acids. The J segment lost 3 bases and the V segment lost 0 bases, leaving 4 bases of the junction unmatched. CDR3 sequence reads: CASSVDGQGYYGYTF. In DNA form, the CDR3 reads TGTGCCAGCAGCGTAGATGGACAGGGCTACTATGGCTACACCTTC. Filled out from reference TRBV9 and TRBJ1-2, the complete variable domain reads DSGVTQTPKHLITATGQRVTLRCSPRSGDLSVYWYQQSLDQGLQFLIQYYNGEERAKGNILERFSAQQFPDLHSELNLSSLELGDSALYFCASSVDGQGYYGYTFGSGTRLTVV.

This clone has just a few counts. The same CDR3 arises from other DNA sequences in this sample as well. The chain employs TRBV5-1 and TRBJ1-5; 8 positions agree with TRBD1. The germline CDR1 and CDR2 sequences are SGHRS and YFSETQ. The CDR3 has 15 amino acids. V shed 4 bases and J 7 bases; nucleotides not matched to a gene: 10. The CDR3 reads CASSPWTGSGQPQHF. The CDR3 coding sequence is TGCGCCAGCAGCCCCTGGACAGGGAGCGGCCAGCCCCAGCATTTT.

V gene TRBV5-8 combines with J gene TRBJ1-5; D call uncertain. Germline V gives CDR1 SGHTS, CDR2 YDEGEE. V gave up 0 bases and J gave up 4 bases, with 8 bases separating them. The CDR3 runs 14 residues. DNA of the CDR3: TGTGCCAGCAGCTTGGAGGGCGGGAATCAGCCCCAGCATTTT. It yields the protein CASSLEGGNQPQHF.

Regarding this clone: In the same sample, other DNA sequences code for this CDR3. The chain is built from TRBV14 and TRBJ1-1; tentative D call: TRBD1 (5 bases). The V gene's germline CDR1 is SGHDN and CDR2 FVKESK. V was shortened by 1 base and J by 4 bases, with 7 bases between the two germline ends. This CDR3 spans 13 amino acids. CDR3 residues: CASSQVGGTEAFF. The CDR3 DNA sequence: TGTGCCAGCAGCCAAGTCGGGGGCACTGAAGCTTTCTTT.